These T cell receptor beta chains were read from a single sample in a study of cytomegalovirus exposure and HLA in healthy donors. Produced via immunoSEQ multiplex PCR; TCRdb's table is partial and in-frame only. Of some 68,000 clones in the sample, around 96% are singletons; the top ten hold 1.2% to 1.5%. Sample: PBMCs. Receptors originate from a man aged 18 to 35 in good health and CMV-seropositive. Each CDR3 is given with its conserved first and last residue. The order of the fields is clone size, J gene, V gene, D gene, CDR3 DNA, CDR3 protein. The D gene is left open where the match is weak. A clone size is listed for some rows: how often the clone was seen (once, few, many), or a class if it is expanded.

abundance: -
j_gene: TRBJ1-5
v_gene: TRBV6-1
d_gene: -
CDR3nt: TGTGCCAGCAGTGAATTGGCCCTAACCAGGGGTCGTCAGCCCCAGCATTTT
CDR3aa: CASSELALTRGRQPQHF

abundance: -
j_gene: TRBJ2-1
v_gene: TRBV20-1
d_gene: -
CDR3nt: TGCAGTGCTAGTTGGCAGAAGGGGTGGTTCTTC
CDR3aa: CSASWQKGWFF

abundance: once
j_gene: TRBJ2-2
v_gene: TRBV4-1
d_gene: TRBD1
CDR3nt: TGCGCCAGCAGCCAAGAAGGGGGCACCACCGGGGAGCTGTTTTTT
CDR3aa: CASSQEGGTTGELFF

abundance: -
j_gene: TRBJ2-2
v_gene: TRBV5-1
d_gene: -
CDR3nt: TGCGCCAGCAGCTCGCAGGGGAAGGCCGGGGAGCTGTTTTTT
CDR3aa: CASSSQGKAGELFF

abundance: -
j_gene: TRBJ2-7
v_gene: TRBV5-6
d_gene: TRBD2
CDR3nt: TGTGCCAGCAGCCTTGGACTAGCGGGAGACGAGCAGTACTTC
CDR3aa: CASSLGLAGDEQYF

abundance: -
j_gene: TRBJ2-1
v_gene: TRBV7-3
d_gene: TRBD2
CDR3nt: TGTGCCAGCAGCTTAACTAGCGGGGGGGCCCATGAGCAGTTCTTC
CDR3aa: CASSLTSGGAHEQFF

abundance: -
j_gene: TRBJ1-3
v_gene: TRBV7-6
d_gene: -
CDR3nt: TGTGCCAGCAGCTTTGACTGGGGAAACACCATATATTTT
CDR3aa: CASSFDWGNTIYF

abundance: -
j_gene: TRBJ2-1
v_gene: TRBV4-1
d_gene: -
CDR3nt: TGCGCCAGCAGCCAAGCCCAGGGTGGGATTGAGCAGTTCTTC
CDR3aa: CASSQAQGGIEQFF

abundance: -
j_gene: TRBJ2-1
v_gene: TRBV10-3
d_gene: TRBD1
CDR3nt: TGTGCCATCAGGGCTGGGACAGGCTACAATGAGCAGTTCTTC
CDR3aa: CAIRAGTGYNEQFF

abundance: -
j_gene: TRBJ1-2
v_gene: TRBV18
d_gene: TRBD1
CDR3nt: TGTGCCAGCTCACCCGGGACAGACGCTAACTATGGCTACACCTTC
CDR3aa: CASSPGTDANYGYTF

abundance: -
j_gene: TRBJ2-7
v_gene: TRBV7-3
d_gene: -
CDR3nt: TGTGCCAGCAACGATTTAGCGGTAGCCACACTATACGAGCAGTACTTC
CDR3aa: CASNDLAVATLYEQYF

abundance: -
j_gene: TRBJ2-5
v_gene: TRBV7-9
d_gene: TRBD2
CDR3nt: TGTGCCAGCTCCGGGAGGGCCAAGACCCAGTACTTC
CDR3aa: CASSGRAKTQYF

abundance: -
j_gene: TRBJ2-1
v_gene: TRBV21-1
d_gene: -
CDR3nt: TGTGCCAGACTAGCGGGGCCAGGCGATGAGCAGTTCTTC
CDR3aa: CARLAGPGDEQFF

abundance: -
j_gene: TRBJ1-3
v_gene: TRBV25-1
d_gene: -
CDR3nt: TGTGCCAGCAGTGCCACAGGGCATCGGGGAAACACCATATATTTT
CDR3aa: CASSATGHRGNTIYF

abundance: -
j_gene: TRBJ2-2
v_gene: TRBV20-1
d_gene: -
CDR3nt: TGCAGTGCTCCCCGGGCCGGGGAGCTGTTTTTT
CDR3aa: CSAPRAGELFF

abundance: -
j_gene: TRBJ1-1
v_gene: TRBV13
d_gene: -
CDR3nt: TGTGCCAGCAGCTTAGAACTCGCGGGCACTGAAGCTTTCTTT
CDR3aa: CASSLELAGTEAFF

abundance: -
j_gene: TRBJ2-3
v_gene: TRBV4-2
d_gene: TRBD2
CDR3nt: TGTGCCAGCAGCCAAGATCGGGCGGGGGGCAGCACAGATACGCAGTATTTT
CDR3aa: CASSQDRAGGSTDTQYF

abundance: -
j_gene: TRBJ1-2
v_gene: TRBV29-1
d_gene: -
CDR3nt: TGCAGCGCCTCTCAGGGAAAAGGCTATGGCTACACCTTC
CDR3aa: CSASQGKGYGYTF

abundance: -
j_gene: TRBJ2-4
v_gene: TRBV7-9
d_gene: -
CDR3nt: TGTGCCAGCAGCACCGAGGGACTAGCCAAAAACATTCAGTACTTC
CDR3aa: CASSTEGLAKNIQYF

abundance: -
j_gene: TRBJ2-7
v_gene: TRBV19
d_gene: TRBD1
CDR3nt: TGTGCCAGTACCCCGACGGGGACAGGGTTGGATCACGAACCCTACGAGCAGTACTTC
CDR3aa: CASTPTGTGLDHEPYEQYF

abundance: -
j_gene: TRBJ2-2
v_gene: TRBV19
d_gene: -
CDR3nt: TGTGCCAGCAGGGGGGCCGGGGAGCTGTTTTTT
CDR3aa: CASRGAGELFF

abundance: -
j_gene: TRBJ2-3
v_gene: TRBV11-3
d_gene: -
CDR3nt: TGTGCCAGCAGTGGTCAAGGGGCAGATACGCAGTATTTT
CDR3aa: CASSGQGADTQYF

abundance: -
j_gene: TRBJ2-5
v_gene: TRBV11-3
d_gene: TRBD2
CDR3nt: TGTGCCAGCAGCTTAGGGACTAGCTCGGCACAAGGAGAGACCCAGTACTTC
CDR3aa: CASSLGTSSAQGETQYF

abundance: -
j_gene: TRBJ2-7
v_gene: TRBV5-1
d_gene: TRBD2
CDR3nt: TGCGCCAGCAGCTCGGGGGGAGCGGGCTACGAGCAGTACTTC
CDR3aa: CASSSGGAGYEQYF

abundance: -
j_gene: TRBJ1-3
v_gene: TRBV7-2
d_gene: -
CDR3nt: TGTGCCAGCAGCTTGTCGGCCCCGAGGAACACCATATATTTT
CDR3aa: CASSLSAPRNTIYF

abundance: -
j_gene: TRBJ2-2
v_gene: TRBV7-9
d_gene: TRBD1
CDR3nt: TGTGCCAGCAGCTTATTCACAGGGGGATACACCGGGGAGCTGTTTTTT
CDR3aa: CASSLFTGGYTGELFF

abundance: -
j_gene: TRBJ2-2
v_gene: TRBV11-2
d_gene: TRBD2
CDR3nt: TGTGCCAGCAGCTTAATTGCTAGCGGGGAGAACACCGGGGAGCTGTTTTTT
CDR3aa: CASSLIASGENTGELFF

abundance: -
j_gene: TRBJ2-7
v_gene: TRBV5-1
d_gene: TRBD1
CDR3nt: TGCGCCAGCAGCTTCGGGACAGACTCCTACGAGCAGTACTTC
CDR3aa: CASSFGTDSYEQYF

abundance: -
j_gene: TRBJ1-2
v_gene: TRBV19
d_gene: -
CDR3nt: TGTGCCAGTACCCGGACAACTAACTATGGCTACACCTTC
CDR3aa: CASTRTTNYGYTF

abundance: -
j_gene: TRBJ1-2
v_gene: TRBV5-6
d_gene: -
CDR3nt: TGTGCCAGCAGCTTCCTGGAGGCCTCGGGGGGGTTTTTAGGTGGCTACACCTTC
CDR3aa: CASSFLEASGGFLGGYTF

abundance: -
j_gene: TRBJ2-7
v_gene: TRBV28
d_gene: TRBD1
CDR3nt: TGTGCCAGCAGTTTCCGGACAGGGCCCCTCTACGAGCAGTACTTC
CDR3aa: CASSFRTGPLYEQYF

abundance: -
j_gene: TRBJ2-1
v_gene: TRBV11-3
d_gene: TRBD2
CDR3nt: TGTGCCAGCAATTCGGAGGGACTAGCGGAGGGATCCTCCTACAATGAGCAGTTCTTC
CDR3aa: CASNSEGLAEGSSYNEQFF